This entry lists 23 T cell receptor beta chains sequenced from one sample in a study of T cell responses to AZD1222 COVID-19 vaccine. Sequencing was performed with immunoSEQ multiplex PCR; in TCRdb, only in-frame clones are kept and a portion is missing. Of about 190,000 clones listed, just over 90% were seen once; the top ten hold approximately 0.97%. The source was peripheral blood, collected on day 0 of AZD1222 vaccination. The receptors stem from an adult in good health.

The chain has TRBV7-2 and TRBJ2-5; perhaps TRBD1 as D (5 bases). Trimming pared 5 bases from V and 0 bases from J, leaving 25 bases between. Germline lookup yields CDR1 SGHTA and CDR2 FQGNSA. The CDR3 loop spans 19 amino acids. The CDR3 here is CASSTRTPAKLRDQETQYF. The CDR3 DNA is TGTGCCAGCAGCACCCGGACACCGGCGAAACTAAGAGACCAAGAGACCCAGTACTTC.

This clone appeared a single time. The rearrangement uses TRBV4-1 and TRBJ1-1; D is ambiguous. Germline loops: CDR1 MGHRA, CDR2 YSYEKL. This CDR3 is built from 19 residues. The ends were cut back, 0 bases at V and 0 bases at J, with 20 bases in the middle. Written as DNA, the CDR3 is TGCGCCAGCAGCCAAGACCCTTCACTACCGGTATCCATGAACACTGAAGCTTTCTTT. The encoded protein is CASSQDPSLPVSMNTEAFF.

A word on this clone: Other DNA variants within this sample encode the same CDR3. The chain uses TRBV19 and TRBJ1-5; TRBD1 matches 7 bases. Germline CDR1 LNHDA, CDR2 SQIVND (reference sequence). The V and J ends lost 5 bases and 1 base, in that order; junction bases with no gene match: 5. This CDR3 spans 15 amino acids. CDR3 in amino acids: CASSYTGESNQPQHF. The CDR3 coding sequence is TGTGCCAGTAGTTATACAGGGGAGAGCAATCAGCCCCAGCATTTT. Together with reference TRBV19 and TRBJ1-5, the CDR3 gives the full variable domain: DGGITQSPKYLFRKEGQNVTLSCEQNLNHDAMYWYRQDPGQGLRLIYYSQIVNDFQKGDIAEGYSVSREKKESFPLTVTSAQKNPTAFYLCASSYTGESNQPQHFGDGTRLSIL.

V and J are TRBV3-1 (or the pseudogene TRBV3-2) and TRBJ2-2; 12 positions agree with TRBD1. After removal of 4 bases from V and 5 bases from J, the junction contained 5 bases not matched to a gene. The CDR3 covers 16 residues. Germline V gives CDR1 LGHDT, CDR2 YNNKEL (reference sequence). The CDR3 protein is CASSRGQGARTGELFF. The CDR3 nucleotides read TGTGCCAGCAGCCGGGGACAGGGGGCGCGAACCGGGGAGCTGTTTTTT.

The chain employs TRBV24-1 and TRBJ2-3; 9 bases map to TRBD1. J lost 2 bases, V lost 10 bases, and 12 bases had no gene match. The CDR3 totals 16 residues. Germline CDR1 is KGHDR and CDR2 is SFDVKD. CDR3 nucleotide sequence: TGTGCCACGCAGCCGGGGGACAGGGCCCCCACAGATACGCAGTATTTT. This codes for CATQPGDRAPTDTQYF.

V usage is TRBV2 and J usage is TRBJ2-7; either TRBD1 or TRBD2 may supply D (5 bases each). The V end was cut by 5 bases, the J end by 1 base, with 18 bases between. The CDR3 has 16 amino acids. Germline V lookup: CDR1 SNHLY, CDR2 FYNNEI. CDR3 amino acids: CASSWGPRLKSYEQYF. The CDR3 nucleotides are TGTGCCAGCAGTTGGGGACCCCGCCTGAAGTCCTACGAGCAGTACTTC.

This clone was counted once. The chain is built from TRBV6-6 and TRBJ1-2; unclear D gene. The germline gives CDR1 MNHNY, CDR2 SVGAGI (reference sequence). The CDR3 runs 11 residues. Trimming removed 2 bases at V and 8 bases at J, with 6 bases between. The CDR3 here is CASSYGLGYTF. The CDR3 bases are TGTGCCAGCAGTTACGGACTCGGCTACACCTTC.

This sequence joins TRBV21-1 and TRBJ2-3; the table's D call TRBD2 went unverified against the DNA. TRBV21-1 counts as a pseudogene. The CDR3 spans 11 residues. The DNA for the CDR3 is TGTGCCAGGCGATTCACAGATACGCAGTATTTT. Protein: CARRFTDTQYF.

This clone was detected only once. The V gene is TRBV9, the J gene TRBJ2-7, with TRBD1 matching over 10 bases. After removal of 2 bases from V and 2 bases from J, the junction contained 4 bases not matched to a gene. The CDR3 length is 15 residues. The germline V gene has CDR1 SGDLS and CDR2 YYNGEE. This CDR3 reads CASSVGTGVAYEQYF. The CDR3 coding sequence is TGTGCCAGCAGCGTTGGGACAGGGGTTGCCTACGAGCAGTACTTC.

In this sample, this clone turned up a few times. This chain joins TRBV15 and TRBJ1-6; TRBD1 is a possible D gene (5 bases). Germline CDR1 LNHNV, CDR2 YYDKDF (reference sequence). The CDR3 is 15 residues long. The V end was cut by 3 bases, the J end by 6 bases, with 12 bases between. CDR3 loop: CATSRAGRPNSPLHF. CDR3 nucleotides: TGTGCCACCAGCAGGGCGGGACGGCCTAATTCACCCCTCCACTTT.

This chain links TRBV2 with TRBJ2-1; 12 nucleotides align to TRBD2. This CDR3 is 16 amino acids long. Germline V gene lookup returns CDR1 SNHLY and CDR2 FYNNEI. Germline trimming cut 8 bases from V and 9 bases from J; bases unmatched to any gene: 14. The CDR3 nucleotides read TGTGCCAGCCCCTCTAGCGGGAGGGCTTATAAGGGTGAGCAGTTCTTC. Its translation: CASPSSGRAYKGEQFF.

The rearrangement uses TRBV5-6 and TRBJ2-7; 9 nucleotides align to TRBD1. Germline V CDR1 and CDR2: SGHDT, YYEEEE. The CDR3 length is 14 residues. The trim removed 3 bases at V and 1 base at J, leaving 2 bases unmatched. CDR3 DNA sequence: TGTGCCAGCAGCTCAGGGACAGGGTCCTACGAGCAGTACTTC. Encoded protein: CASSSGTGSYEQYF.

This chain joins TRBV28 and TRBJ2-7, with 7 bases lining up with TRBD1. There are 15 residues in the CDR3. Germline CDR1 is MDHEN and CDR2 is SYDVKM. The V and J ends lost 6 bases and 4 bases, in that order; junction bases with no gene match: 12. CDR3 bases: TGTGCCAGCAGCTCACCGAGGGGGCAGTGGTACGAGCAGTACTTC. Translating it yields CASSSPRGQWYEQYF.

The V and J genes are TRBV12-3 or TRBV12-4 and TRBJ1-1; D is uncertain. The ends were cut back, 1 base at V and 1 base at J, with 4 bases in the middle. CDR3 length equals 13 residues. This chain's CDR3 is CASSLVRNTEAFF. CDR3 bases: TGTGCCAGCAGTTTAGTGAGGAACACTGAAGCTTTCTTT.

The chain recombines TRBV11-2 with TRBJ2-5; D is unresolved. Germline V gene data show CDR1 as SGHAT and CDR2 as FQNNGV. V was clipped by 1 base and J by 5 bases, with 17 bases between them. There are 16 residues in the CDR3. This CDR3 reads CASSLVLGSLAETQYF. The CDR3 DNA reads TGTGCCAGCAGCTTAGTTCTAGGATCGTTGGCCGAGACCCAGTACTTC.

V is TRBV27 and J is TRBJ2-5; D possibly corresponds to TRBD1 (6 bases). CDR1 MNHEY and CDR2 SMNVEV come from the germline V gene (reference sequence). This CDR3 region has 14 residues. V was shortened by 6 bases and J by 7 bases, with 18 bases between the two germline ends. The CDR3 here is CASSTGTPRRTQYF. The CDR3 nucleotides are TGTGCCAGCAGCACCGGGACACCGAGGAGGACCCAGTACTTC.

The chain is built from TRBV4-3 and TRBJ1-1, with D hard to call. Deletions cut 2 bases from V and 0 bases from J, with 7 bases between. CDR1 and CDR2 from the germline V gene are LGHNA and YSLEER. This CDR3 contains 14 residues. CDR3 amino acids: CASSQSWLNTEAFF. CDR3 in DNA: TGCGCCAGCAGCCAATCCTGGTTGAACACTGAAGCTTTCTTT.

The rearrangement joins TRBV7-6 to TRBJ1-1; 7 bases are a match to TRBD1. Trimming removed 5 bases from V and 5 bases from J; junction bases left unmatched: 8. Germline CDR1 and CDR2: SGHVS and FNYEAQ. The CDR3 is made up of 14 amino acids. The CDR3 coding sequence is TGTGCCAGCAGCCGGAGACAGGGAGGTACTGAAGCTTTCTTT. It yields the protein CASSRRQGGTEAFF.

The J gene is TRBJ1-2, the V gene TRBV6-5; D not resolved. The CDR3 consists of 14 residues. CDR1 is MNHEY, CDR2 SVGAGI, per germline. Trimming pared 3 bases from V and 3 bases from J, leaving 11 bases between. The CDR3 DNA is TGTGCCAGCAGTTATACGGCCGGAGACTATGGCTACACCTTC. This gives the protein CASSYTAGDYGYTF.

The rearrangement uses TRBV27 and TRBJ2-2; D is unresolved. The length of the CDR3 is 16 residues. Germline loops: CDR1 MNHEY, CDR2 SMNVEV (reference sequence). The V end lost 8 bases, the J end lost 0 bases, and 16 bases lay between the germline ends. As DNA, the CDR3 is TGTGCCAGCGGGTTGGGGATACAGTCGAACACCGGGGAGCTGTTTTTT. Amino acids: CASGLGIQSNTGELFF.

The chain is built from TRBV5-6 and TRBJ2-1, with a possible D match to TRBD2 (5 bases). Germline loops: CDR1 SGHDT, CDR2 YYEEEE. The V end was cut by 0 bases, the J end by 3 bases, with 13 bases between. The CDR3 sequence is 16 residues long. Here the CDR3 reads CASSLGGPSNYNEQFF. The CDR3, as DNA: TGTGCCAGCAGCTTGGGAGGGCCGTCCAACTACAATGAGCAGTTCTTC.

V is TRBV7-2 and J is TRBJ1-1; a possible D gene is TRBD1 (6 bases). CDR3 length: 16 amino acids. Trimming pared 4 bases from V and 7 bases from J, leaving 22 bases between. The germline CDR1 and CDR2 sequences are SGHTA and FQGNSA. The CDR3 spells CASSSVVTFAGVEAFF. The DNA for the CDR3 is TGTGCCAGCAGCTCCGTAGTTACGTTTGCAGGGGTTGAAGCTTTCTTT.

The V gene is TRBV7-2, the J gene TRBJ2-7; either TRBD1 or TRBD2 may supply D (5 bases each). This CDR3 comprises 15 residues. Trimming removed 1 base at V and 7 bases at J, with 17 bases between. CDR1 SGHTA and CDR2 FQGNSA come from the germline V gene. Here the CDR3 reads CASSLGGVGSGEQYF. The CDR3 nucleotides are TGTGCCAGCAGCTTAGGAGGGGTCGGCTCGGGAGAGCAGTACTTC.